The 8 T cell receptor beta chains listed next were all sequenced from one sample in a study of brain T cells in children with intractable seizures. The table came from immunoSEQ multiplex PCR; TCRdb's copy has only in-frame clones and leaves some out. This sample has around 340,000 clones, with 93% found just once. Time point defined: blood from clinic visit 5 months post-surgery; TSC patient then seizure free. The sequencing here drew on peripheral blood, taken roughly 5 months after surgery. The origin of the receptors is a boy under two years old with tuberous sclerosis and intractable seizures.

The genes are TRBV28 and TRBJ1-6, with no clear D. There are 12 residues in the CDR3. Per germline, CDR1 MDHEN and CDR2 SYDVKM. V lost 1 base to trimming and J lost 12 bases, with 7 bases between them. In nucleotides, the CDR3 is TGTGCCAGCAGTTTATACCTGGGACCCCTCCACTTT. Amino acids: CASSLYLGPLHF.

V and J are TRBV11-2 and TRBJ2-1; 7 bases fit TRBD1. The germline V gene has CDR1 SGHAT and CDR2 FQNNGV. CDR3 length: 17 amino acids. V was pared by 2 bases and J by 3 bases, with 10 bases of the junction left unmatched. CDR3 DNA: TGTGCCAGCAGCTTACTAGTCCTCGGGACAGTCTACAATGAGCAGTTCTTC. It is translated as CASSLLVLGTVYNEQFF. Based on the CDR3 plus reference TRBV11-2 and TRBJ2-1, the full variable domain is EAGVAQSPRYKIIEKRQSVAFWCNPISGHATLYWYQQILGQGPKLLIQFQNNGVVDDSQLPKDRFSAERLKGVDSTLKIQPAKLEDSAVYLCASSLLVLGTVYNEQFFGPGTRLTVL.

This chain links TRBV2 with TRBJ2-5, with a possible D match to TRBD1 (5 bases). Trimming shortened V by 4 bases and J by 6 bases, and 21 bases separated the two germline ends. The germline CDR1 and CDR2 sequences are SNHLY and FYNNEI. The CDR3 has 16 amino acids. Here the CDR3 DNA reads TGTGCCAGCAGTGCGGGCGTGGGGCTGGGGTTGAAGACCCAGTACTTC. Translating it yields CASSAGVGLGLKTQYF.

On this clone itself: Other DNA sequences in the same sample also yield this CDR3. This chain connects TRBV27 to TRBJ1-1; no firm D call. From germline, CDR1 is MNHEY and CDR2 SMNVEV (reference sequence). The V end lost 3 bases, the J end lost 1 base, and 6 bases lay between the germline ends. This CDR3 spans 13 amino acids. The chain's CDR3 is CASSLIGNTEAFF. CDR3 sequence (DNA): TGTGCCAGCAGTTTGATTGGGAACACTGAAGCTTTCTTT.

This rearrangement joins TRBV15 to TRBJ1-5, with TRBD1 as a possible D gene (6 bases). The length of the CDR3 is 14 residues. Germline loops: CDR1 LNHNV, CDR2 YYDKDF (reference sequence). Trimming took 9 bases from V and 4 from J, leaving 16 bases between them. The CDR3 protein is CATRARGANQPQHF. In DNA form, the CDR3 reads TGTGCCACGCGAGCTAGGGGGGCAAATCAGCCCCAGCATTTT.

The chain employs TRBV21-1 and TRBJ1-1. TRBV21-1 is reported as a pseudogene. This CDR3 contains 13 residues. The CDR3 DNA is TGTGCCAGCAGCAAATCGGGTTGGACTGAAGCTTTCTTT. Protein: CASSKSGWTEAFF.

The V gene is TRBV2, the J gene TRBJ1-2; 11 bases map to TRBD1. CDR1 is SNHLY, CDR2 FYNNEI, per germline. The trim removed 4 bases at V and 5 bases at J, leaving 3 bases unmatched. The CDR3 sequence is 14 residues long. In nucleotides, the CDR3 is TGTGCCAGCAGTGGGGGACAGGGGGGATATGGCTACACCTTC. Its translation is CASSGGQGGYGYTF.

The CDR3 nucleotides read TGCGCCAGCAGCCAACTAGGGCAGGGGAGTGGCTACACCTTC. Its translation: CASSQLGQGSGYTF. This sequence joins TRBV4-1 and TRBJ1-2, with D possibly TRBD1 on 6 matching bases. Germline V lookup: CDR1 MGHRA, CDR2 YSYEKL. Trimming stripped 2 bases from V and 7 bases from J, with 14 bases between. This CDR3 has 14 amino acids.